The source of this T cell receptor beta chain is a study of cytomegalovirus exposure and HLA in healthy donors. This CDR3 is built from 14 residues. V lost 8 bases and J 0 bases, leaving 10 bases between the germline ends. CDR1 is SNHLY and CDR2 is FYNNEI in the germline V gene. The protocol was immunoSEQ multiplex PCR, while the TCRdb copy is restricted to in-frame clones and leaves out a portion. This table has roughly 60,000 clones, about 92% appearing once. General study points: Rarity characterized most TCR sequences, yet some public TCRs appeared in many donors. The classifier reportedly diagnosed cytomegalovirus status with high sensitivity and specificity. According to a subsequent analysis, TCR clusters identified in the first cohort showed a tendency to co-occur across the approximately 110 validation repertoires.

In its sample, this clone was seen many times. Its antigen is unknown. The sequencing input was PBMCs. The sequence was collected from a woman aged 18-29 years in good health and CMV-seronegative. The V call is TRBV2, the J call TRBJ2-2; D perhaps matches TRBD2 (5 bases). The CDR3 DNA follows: TGTGCCAGCCAAGACGGGACGAACACCGGGGAGCTGTTTTTT. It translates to CASQDGTNTGELFF.